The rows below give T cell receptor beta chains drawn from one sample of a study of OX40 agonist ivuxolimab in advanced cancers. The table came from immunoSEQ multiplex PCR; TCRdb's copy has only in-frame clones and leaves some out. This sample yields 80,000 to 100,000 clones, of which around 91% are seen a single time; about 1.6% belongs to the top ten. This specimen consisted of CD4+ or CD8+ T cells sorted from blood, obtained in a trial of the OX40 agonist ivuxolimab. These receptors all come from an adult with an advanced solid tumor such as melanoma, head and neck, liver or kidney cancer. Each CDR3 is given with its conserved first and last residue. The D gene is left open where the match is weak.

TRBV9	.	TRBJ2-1	CASSVARLNNEQFF
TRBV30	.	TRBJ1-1	CAWSMAERNTEAFF
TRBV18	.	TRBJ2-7	CASSPMSHYEQYF
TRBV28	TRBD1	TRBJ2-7	CASTPDRGTYEQYF
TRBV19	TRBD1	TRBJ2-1	CASGGQVGYNEQFF
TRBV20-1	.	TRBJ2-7	CSAGVADEQYF
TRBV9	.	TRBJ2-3	CASSAPQGPGDTQYF
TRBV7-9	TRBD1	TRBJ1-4	CASSPEQGGTNEKLFF
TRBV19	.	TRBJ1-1	CASSIGGWVDTEAFF
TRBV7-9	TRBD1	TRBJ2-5	CASSLGTGEETQYF
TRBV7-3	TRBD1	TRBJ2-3	CASSLDRGRDTQYF
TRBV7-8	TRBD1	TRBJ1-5	CASSLGQTGKQPQHF
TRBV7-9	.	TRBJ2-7	CASSRPPYEQYF
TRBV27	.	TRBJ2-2	CASSFTGTRNGELFF
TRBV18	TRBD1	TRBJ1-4	CASSANRGPNEKLFF
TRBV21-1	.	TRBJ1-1	CASSPGEGQGGTEAFF
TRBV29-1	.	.	CSVGAGSSYEQYF
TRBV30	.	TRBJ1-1	CACHDKRNTEAFF
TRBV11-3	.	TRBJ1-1	CASSRGLVTEAFF
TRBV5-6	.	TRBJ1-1	CASSLEGGLPPFEAFF
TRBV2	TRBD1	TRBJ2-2	CASRTMTGGLDTGELFF
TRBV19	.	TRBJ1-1	CASSIVRGTGVAEAFF
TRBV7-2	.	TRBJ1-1	CASRGRVNTEAFF
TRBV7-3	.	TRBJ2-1	CASSLNPGPEQFF
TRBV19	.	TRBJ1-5	CASSIQGAQPQHF
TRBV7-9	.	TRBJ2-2	CASSQWWTTANTGELFF
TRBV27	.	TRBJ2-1	CASSDDLVNEQFF
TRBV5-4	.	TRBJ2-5	CASSLQGTQETQYF
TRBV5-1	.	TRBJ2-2	CASSLAGTNTGELFF
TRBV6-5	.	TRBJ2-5	CASGTQQETQYF
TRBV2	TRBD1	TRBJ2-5	CASRRDRALKWETQYF
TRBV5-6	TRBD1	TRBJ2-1	CASSLDLRTGSYNEQFF
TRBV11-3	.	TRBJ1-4	CASSLEVRYGHEKLFF
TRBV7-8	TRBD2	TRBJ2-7	CASSFGTSGDIYEQYF
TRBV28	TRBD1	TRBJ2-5	CASRVTGGQETQYF
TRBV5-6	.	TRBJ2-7	CASSLVVGSYEQYF
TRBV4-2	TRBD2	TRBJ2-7	CASSQDPTSGRRAYEQYF
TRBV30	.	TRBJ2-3	CAWSPVRRRTSTDTQYF
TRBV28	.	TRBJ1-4	CASSLAGRDTLNEKLFF
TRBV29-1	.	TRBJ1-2	CSAQGTLLGF
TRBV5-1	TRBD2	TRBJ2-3	CASSFQLAGGTGDTQYF
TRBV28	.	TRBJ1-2	CASSLSAGTIDGYTF
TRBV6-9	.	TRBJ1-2	CASTVPGRTNYGYTF
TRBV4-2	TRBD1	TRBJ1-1	CASSPTWTGNTEAFF
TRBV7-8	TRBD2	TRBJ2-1	CASSLEVGGSFNEQFF